This entry lists 13 T cell receptor beta chains sequenced from one sample in a study of response to subunit inactivated influenza vaccine. In TCRdb, the RT-PCR reads were re-called with MiXCR into one record per CDR3 protein. The sample lists under 800,000 distinct CDR3 sequences, about 14% seen once, with 6% to 7% in the top ten. Sequencing used PBMCs from blood, obtained approximately 15 days before vaccination. The receptors shown here come from a man aged 45-65 years who received an inactivated influenza vaccine.

The genes are TRBV18 and TRBJ2-1; D gene ambiguous. This CDR3 has 16 residues. CDR1 is KGHSH and CDR2 is LQKENI in the germline V gene. The V end lost 2 bases, the J end lost 6 bases, and 17 bases lay between the germline ends. CDR3 in DNA: TGTGCCAGCTCACCAGCGTCCCCATCCCCCCTCAATGAGCAGTTCTTC. This sequence encodes CASSPASPSPLNEQFF.

CDR3 nucleotide sequence: TGCGCCAGCAGACTCCGGGACATCCAAGAGACCCAGTACTTC. Its translation: CASRLRDIQETQYF. The J gene is TRBJ2-5, the V gene TRBV5-1; D is perhaps TRBD1 (6 bases). The CDR3 has 14 amino acids. Germline V lookup: CDR1 SGHRS, CDR2 YFSETQ. V was clipped by 5 bases and J by 1 base, with 12 bases between them.

For the CDR3, the DNA is TGTGCCAGCAGCTTAGTAGACGGGACTGCCCCCTACGAGCAGTACTTC. Protein sequence: CASSLVDGTAPYEQYF. The chain carries TRBV7-9 and TRBJ2-7; maybe TRBD2 (6 bases). V lost 1 base and J 2 bases, leaving 15 bases between the germline ends. Looked up from germline, CDR1 is SEHNR and CDR2 is FQNEAQ (reference sequence). The CDR3 runs 16 residues.

The sample holds a few counts of this clonotype. The V gene is TRBV2, the J gene TRBJ2-7, with a weak D call TRBD2 (6 bases). This CDR3 has 14 residues. Germline V CDR1 and CDR2: SNHLY, FYNNEI. V lost 8 bases and J lost 4, with 18 bases in between. The CDR3 protein is CASGRTTLGYEQYF. In nucleotides, the CDR3 is TGTGCCAGCGGGAGGACAACCTTAGGGTACGAGCAGTACTTC. Drawing the rest from reference TRBV2 and TRBJ2-7, the complete variable domain is EPEVTQTPSHQVTQMGQEVILRCVPISNHLYFYWYRQILGQKVEFLVSFYNNEISEKSEIFDDQFSVERPDGSNFTLKIRSTKLEDSAMYFCASGRTTLGYEQYFGPGTRLTVT.

The chain combines TRBV29-1 with TRBJ2-2; D not certain. The CDR3 sequence is 11 residues long. V gave up 4 bases and J gave up 6 bases, with 6 bases separating them. Per germline, CDR1 SQVTM and CDR2 ANQGSEA. The CDR3 sequence: CSVVISGELFF. Here the CDR3 DNA reads TGCAGCGTTGTAATCTCCGGGGAGCTGTTTTTT.

The chain joins TRBV18 to TRBJ2-7; possibly TRBD2 for D (6 bases). The CDR3 contains 14 residues. Trimming shortened V by 4 bases and J by 7 bases, and 17 bases separated the two germline ends. Germline values: CDR1 KGHSH, CDR2 LQKENI. The CDR3 sequence: CASSLGSIWGEQYF. The CDR3 bases are TGTGCCAGCTCACTCGGGAGTATCTGGGGAGAGCAGTACTTC.

CDR3 sequence: CASSLRGHEKLFF. The CDR3 DNA reads as TGTGCCAGCAGTTTACGGGGTCATGAAAAACTGTTTTTT. The rearrangement joins TRBV28 to TRBJ1-4; D is unclear. This CDR3 is 13 amino acids long. Per the germline V gene, CDR1 is MDHEN and CDR2 is SYDVKM. V lost 2 bases, J lost 6 bases, and 7 bases lay in between. The full variable domain, rest sourced from reference TRBV28 and TRBJ1-4, is DVKVTQSSRYLVKRTGEKVFLECVQDMDHENMFWYRQDPGLGLRLIYFSYDVKMKEKGDIPEGYSVSREKKERFSLILESASTNQTSMYLCASSLRGHEKLFFGSGTQLSVL.

The rearrangement links TRBV6-1 to TRBJ2-1; D unresolved. Per germline, CDR1 MNHNS and CDR2 SASEGT. Trimming removed 11 bases from V and 7 bases from J, with 21 bases in between. This CDR3 has 14 residues. The CDR3, as DNA: TGTGCCGCCGAGGCCGTGTATGTGGTGAATGAGCAGTTCTTC. It codes for CAAEAVYVVNEQFF.

This clonotype has ten or more counts. The rearrangement joins TRBV28 to TRBJ1-5; 8 nucleotides align to TRBD1. From germline, CDR1 is MDHEN and CDR2 SYDVKM. V lost 5 bases, J lost 4 bases, and 25 bases stayed unmatched. This CDR3 contains 21 residues. For the CDR3, the DNA is TGTGCCAGCAGTCCCCAGTGGACAGGGAGGCAAGGAAGAGGTGGTAATCAGCCCCAGCATTTT. Translation gives CASSPQWTGRQGRGGNQPQHF.

This clonotype was seen at least ten times. The chain links TRBV27 to TRBJ2-1, with D perhaps matching TRBD2 (6 bases). Trimming shortened V by 0 bases and J by 9 bases, and 6 bases separated the two germline ends. CDR3 length equals 12 residues. The germline V gene has CDR1 MNHEY and CDR2 SMNVEV (reference sequence). CDR3 sequence (DNA): TGTGCCAGCAGTTTATCGCGGGGTGAGCAGTTCTTC. Residues: CASSLSRGEQFF.

This clonotype was picked up many times. The chain couples TRBV27 to TRBJ2-6; D might be TRBD1 (6 bases). The length of the CDR3 is 18 residues. Germline V lookup: CDR1 MNHEY, CDR2 SMNVEV (reference sequence). Trimming took off 3 bases at V and 4 bases at J, with 19 bases between the two ends. CDR3 nucleotide sequence: TGTGCCAGCAGTTTGCTCGACTTCAGGGGTTCAGGGGCCAACGTCCTGACTTTC. Protein sequence: CASSLLDFRGSGANVLTF.

The chain is built from TRBV4-3 and TRBJ2-5; TRBD2 aligns across 7 bases. The V segment lost 1 base and the J segment 0 bases; nucleotides outside the gene matches: 5. CDR1 and CDR2 (germline): LGHNA, YSLEER. The CDR3 extends over 16 amino acids. CDR3 residues: CASSQAWREHQETQYF. CDR3 coding DNA: TGCGCCAGCAGCCAAGCGTGGCGGGAGCACCAAGAGACCCAGTACTTC.

This chain connects TRBV27 to TRBJ2-2; 7 nucleotides align to TRBD2. Germline CDR1 and CDR2: MNHEY and SMNVEV (reference sequence). The ends lost 8 bases at V and 3 bases at J; junction bases unmatched: 6. The CDR3 spans 14 residues. Here the CDR3 reads CASGRDSYTGELFF. For the CDR3, the DNA is TGTGCCAGCGGGAGGGACTCCTACACCGGGGAGCTGTTTTTT.